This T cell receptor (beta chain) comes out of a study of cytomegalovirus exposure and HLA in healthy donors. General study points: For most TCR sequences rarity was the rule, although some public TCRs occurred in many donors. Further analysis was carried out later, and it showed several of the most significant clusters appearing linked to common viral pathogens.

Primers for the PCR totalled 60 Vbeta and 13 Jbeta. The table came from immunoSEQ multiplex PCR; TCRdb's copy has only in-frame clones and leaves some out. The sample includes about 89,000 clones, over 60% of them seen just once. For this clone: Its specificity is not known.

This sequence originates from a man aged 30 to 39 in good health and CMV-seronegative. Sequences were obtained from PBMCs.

The CDR3 protein is CASSLAWDRAYGYTF. Written as DNA, the CDR3 is TGCGCCAGCAGCTTGGCCTGGGACAGAGCGTATGGCTACACCTTC. The chain has TRBV5-1 and TRBJ1-2; 7 bases fit TRBD1. The CDR3 runs 15 residues. Germline-derived CDR1 and CDR2 are SGHRS and YFSETQ. V trimming: 0 bases; J trimming: 5 bases; junction bases outside the gene matches: 7.